This T cell receptor beta chain was captured by sequencing in a study of blood T cell repertoires in COVID-19. The V segment lost 1 base and the J segment 9 bases; nucleotides outside the gene matches: 6. Per the germline V gene, CDR1 is MNHEY and CDR2 is SMNVEV (reference sequence). The length of the CDR3 is 14 residues. Grouping used clinical history reported by participants in a survey and questionnaire. Produced via immunoSEQ multiplex PCR; TCRdb's table is partial and in-frame only. The data hold 250,000 to 300,000 clones, with 70% to 90% observed a single time. This clone was observed a few times.

Sequencing input: PBMCs or T cells enriched from blood (not recorded which). The rearrangement joins TRBV27 to TRBJ2-1; 7 positions match TRBD2. The TCR was taken from a woman in her twenties or thirties who had recovered from COVID-19. The CDR3 DNA follows: TGTGCCAGCAGTTTATTGGCGGGAGAGACTGAGCAGTTCTTC. Residues: CASSLLAGETEQFF.